Listed here are 27 T cell receptor beta chains from one sample, sequenced in a study of vaccination and CD4 T cells after COVID-19 (dated by TCRdb to between 2021 and 2022). No antigen has been assigned to these receptors. Library generation was performed with PCR. Sequencing took place on an Illumina iSeq 100. DNA from cultured CD4+ T cells was subjected to TCR sequencing with the Oncomine TCR Beta short-read assay at the Johns Hopkins FTIC core. Using fastp trimming at Q25 and MiXCR clonotype assembly, TCRdb reanalyzed the public sequencing data and kept in-frame beta chains. When rows share a CDR3 protein, they turn into one entry using the most common DNA and genes. This sample comprises 25,000 or so distinct CDR3 sequences, approximately 67% of them detected only once. The top ten clones comprise less than 25% of the sample. The label giving this sample's treatment or condition can be read as: roughly 10-day PBMC culture with coronavirus spike peptide pools or control peptides (ViraFEST assay).

Sequenced material: CD4+ T cells from blood, cultured in vitro, taken after SARS-CoV-2 vaccination. The receptors originated from a human donor who received a COVID-19 vaccine.

The gene calls are TRBV7-8 and TRBJ2-3, with 8 bases identical to TRBD2. The CDR3 totals 18 residues. Germline loops: CDR1 SGHVS, CDR2 FQNEAQ. V dropped 0 bases and J dropped 0; count of bases not matched to a gene: 8. CDR3 sequence: CASSLALRAGASTDTQYF. Here the CDR3 DNA reads TGTGCCAGCAGCTTAGCGCTTAGAGCGGGGGCTAGCACAGATACGCAGTATTTT.

The genes are TRBV6-4 and TRBJ2-2; D possibly corresponds to TRBD1 (6 bases). Trimming removed 3 bases from V and 1 base from J, with 9 bases in between. The CDR3 is made up of 15 amino acids. Germline V gene data show CDR1 as MRHNA and CDR2 as SNTAGT. This CDR3 reads CASSDTGQNTGELFF. The CDR3 coding sequence is TGTGCCAGCAGTGATACGGGACAGAACACCGGGGAGCTGTTTTTT.

This chain links TRBV20-1 with TRBJ1-6, with D hard to call. The CDR3 extends over 15 amino acids. The germline V gene encodes CDR1 DFQATT and CDR2 SNEGSKA (reference sequence). V was clipped by 3 bases and J by 7 bases, with 16 bases between them. Written as DNA, the CDR3 is TGCAGTGCTAGGCAGCCGGCCACGAGGAATTCACCCCTCCACTTT. This codes for CSARQPATRNSPLHF.

The genes are TRBV7-2 and TRBJ1-3; D ambiguous. This CDR3 contains 14 residues. CDR1 is SGHTA and CDR2 is FQGNSA in the germline V gene. The V and J ends lost 0 bases and 2 bases respectively, with 5 bases between them. CDR3 amino acids: CASSLAQPGNTIYF. CDR3 nucleotide sequence: TGTGCCAGCAGCTTAGCCCAGCCTGGAAACACCATATATTTT.

This clonotype was detected only a few times. This sequence joins TRBV10-3 and TRBJ2-7, with 7 bases aligning to TRBD2. CDR3 length equals 12 residues. CDR1 ENHRY and CDR2 SYGVKD come from the germline V gene. J gave up 5 bases and V 2 bases, and 0 bases lay outside the gene matches. The CDR3 loop reads CAISEGRDEQYF. The CDR3 bases are TGTGCCATCAGTGAGGGGAGGGACGAGCAGTACTTC.

The J gene is TRBJ1-1, the V gene TRBV15; D is undetermined. Trimming cost V 0 bases and J 0 bases, with 5 bases left between them. Germline CDR1 reads LNHNV; CDR2 reads YYDKDF (reference sequence). This CDR3 is 14 amino acids long. Here the CDR3 reads CATSRDGMNTEAFF. DNA of the CDR3: TGTGCCACCAGCAGAGATGGAATGAACACTGAAGCTTTCTTT.

The chain joins TRBV3-1 to TRBJ2-5; D ambiguous. Germline V gene sequence: CDR1 LGHDT, CDR2 YNNKEL (reference sequence). The CDR3 spans 13 residues. V lost 1 base and J 3 bases, leaving 6 bases between the germline ends. CDR3 sequence (DNA): TGTGCCAGCAGCCAAGCTAATGAAGAGACCCAGTACTTC. This translates into CASSQANEETQYF.

The V call is TRBV6-1, the J call TRBJ2-5, with TRBD1 matching 7 bases. The V segment lost 7 bases and the J segment 2 bases; nucleotides outside the gene matches: 4. The CDR3 contains 13 residues. Germline lookup yields CDR1 MNHNS and CDR2 SASEGT. CDR3 protein: CASTSTGQETQYF. The CDR3 bases are TGTGCCAGCACTTCGACAGGGCAAGAGACCCAGTACTTC.

In this sample, this clonotype turned up a few times. The chain joins TRBV6-1 to TRBJ1-2; 7 nucleotides align to TRBD1. This CDR3 has 14 amino acids. V lost 5 bases to trimming and J lost 1 base; unmatched junction nucleotides: 4. From germline, CDR1 is MNHNS and CDR2 SASEGT. The CDR3 here is CASSIGQVNYGYTF. CDR3 nucleotide sequence: TGTGCCAGCAGTATCGGACAGGTTAACTATGGCTACACCTTC.

This chain joins TRBV30 and TRBJ1-1; no clear D. Trimming pared 2 bases from V and 4 bases from J, leaving 14 bases between. The CDR3 consists of 14 residues. Per germline, CDR1 GTSNPN and CDR2 SVGIG (reference sequence). The CDR3, as DNA: TGTGCCTGGAGTCCACATGTAGAGTCCACTGAAGCTTTCTTT. This sequence encodes CAWSPHVESTEAFF.

The V and J genes are TRBV7-6 and TRBJ2-1; 11 bases agree with TRBD2. This CDR3 has 20 amino acids. Unmatched junction bases numbered 13, after V lost 1 base and J lost 2 bases. Germline V gene sequence: CDR1 SGHVS, CDR2 FNYEAQ. The CDR3 is CASSLGRSGGALGTYNEQFF. In nucleotides, the CDR3 is TGTGCCAGCAGCTTAGGGCGTAGCGGGGGGGCGTTAGGTACCTACAATGAGCAGTTCTTC.

The rearrangement links TRBV27 to TRBJ1-3; 7 bases fit TRBD1. Trimming at V came to 5 bases and at J to 5 bases, leaving 6 bases not matched to a gene. CDR3 length equals 14 residues. The germline V gene has CDR1 MNHEY and CDR2 SMNVEV (reference sequence). The CDR3 sequence is CASSPDRVRNTIYF. CDR3 bases: TGTGCCAGCAGTCCTGACAGGGTGCGAAACACCATATATTTT.

Only one count was recorded for this clonotype. V and J are TRBV6-1 and TRBJ2-1; tentative D call: TRBD2 (5 bases). Germline CDR1 is MNHNS and CDR2 is SASEGT. Deletions cut 5 bases from V and 8 bases from J, with 7 bases between. This CDR3 is built from 11 residues. CDR3 region: CASSRSDEQFF. CDR3 coding DNA: TGTGCCAGCAGTCGTAGCGATGAGCAGTTCTTC.

This clonotype was picked up one time. DNA of the CDR3: TGTGCCAGTAGTATAGATGGGACAGGGGTACATCAGCCCCAGCATTTT. It yields the protein CASSIDGTGVHQPQHF. The V gene is TRBV19, the J gene TRBJ1-5; TRBD1 agrees at 10 bases. The V segment lost 0 bases and the J segment 5 bases; nucleotides outside the gene matches: 4. This CDR3 is built from 16 residues. The germline V gene encodes CDR1 LNHDA and CDR2 SQIVND (reference sequence).

J is TRBJ2-1 and V is TRBV19; D remains ambiguous. This CDR3 is 15 amino acids long. V shed 3 bases and J shed 0 bases, with 9 bases lying between them. The germline V gene has CDR1 LNHDA and CDR2 SQIVND (reference sequence). CDR3 sequence reads: CASSISVSSYNEQFF. CDR3 DNA: TGTGCCAGTAGTATTTCGGTGTCCTCCTACAATGAGCAGTTCTTC. The complete variable domain, with remaining parts taken from reference TRBV19 and TRBJ2-1, reads DGGITQSPKYLFRKEGQNVTLSCEQNLNHDAMYWYRQDPGQGLRLIYYSQIVNDFQKGDIAEGYSVSREKKESFPLTVTSAQKNPTAFYLCASSISVSSYNEQFFGPGTRLTVL.

The V gene is TRBV5-6, the J gene TRBJ2-3; 8 bases are shared with TRBD2. Germline CDR1 and CDR2: SGHDT and YYEEEE. CDR3 length: 18 residues. Trimming removed 4 bases from V and 3 bases from J; junction bases left unmatched: 16. The CDR3 sequence is CASSLQTGGALKTDTQYF. CDR3 bases: TGTGCCAGCAGCCTGCAGACCGGGGGGGCCCTTAAGACAGATACGCAGTATTTT.

The V and J genes are TRBV6-5 and TRBJ2-5; D gene uncertain. Per the germline V gene, CDR1 is MNHEY and CDR2 is SVGAGI. This CDR3 spans 14 amino acids. V was pared by 2 bases and J by 5 bases, with 12 bases between. In nucleotides, the CDR3 is TGTGCCAGCAGTTACACTCTTACTCGGGAGACCCAGTACTTC. Protein: CASSYTLTRETQYF.

This rearrangement joins TRBV7-3 to TRBJ2-5, with 10 bases matching TRBD2. In germline, CDR1 is SGHTA, CDR2 FQGTGA. The CDR3 spans 16 residues. The trim removed 5 bases at V and 4 bases at J, leaving 10 bases unmatched. The CDR3 sequence: CASSPSGGGETETQYF. Written as DNA, the CDR3 is TGTGCCAGCAGCCCCAGCGGGGGGGGAGAGACAGAGACCCAGTACTTC. Combining the CDR3 with reference TRBV7-3 and TRBJ2-5 gives the whole variable domain GAGVSQTPSNKVTEKGKYVELRCDPISGHTALYWYRQSLGQGPEFLIYFQGTGAADDSGLPNDRFFAVRPEGSVSTLKIQRTERGDSAVYLCASSPSGGGETETQYFGPGTRLLVL.

This clonotype was observed a single time. The rearrangement links TRBV30 to TRBJ2-3; 8 bases are a match to TRBD2. V lost 0 bases to trimming and J lost 3 bases; unmatched junction nucleotides: 5. Germline assignment: CDR1 GTSNPN and CDR2 SVGIG (reference sequence). The CDR3 covers 15 residues. CDR3 sequence: CAWSVTGGPTDTQYF. The CDR3 DNA follows: TGTGCCTGGAGTGTAACGGGGGGGCCTACAGATACGCAGTATTTT.

This clonotype was seen only a few times. The genes are TRBV2 and TRBJ1-6; D is undetermined. Germline loops: CDR1 SNHLY, CDR2 FYNNEI. V lost 4 bases and J 10 bases, leaving 17 bases between the germline ends. CDR3 length: 15 amino acids. CDR3: CASSVRPGSGSPLHF. DNA of the CDR3: TGTGCCAGCAGTGTTCGACCGGGGAGCGGCTCACCCCTCCACTTT.

The genes are TRBV6-1 and TRBJ2-1; no definite D call. V was pared by 2 bases and J by 1 base, with 9 bases between. This CDR3 is built from 15 residues. Germline V gene data show CDR1 as MNHNS and CDR2 as SASEGT. The CDR3 spells CASSETGVSYNEQFF. In DNA, the CDR3 is TGTGCCAGCAGTGAAACGGGCGTATCCTACAATGAGCAGTTCTTC.

This sequence joins TRBV10-1 and TRBJ1-1, with 7 bases aligning to TRBD1. This CDR3 comprises 14 residues. The ends lost 6 bases at V and 4 bases at J; junction bases unmatched: 8. The germline V gene has CDR1 WNHNN and CDR2 SYGVQD (reference sequence). CDR3 DNA sequence: TGCGCCAGCAGCAGTACAGGGGTCAGCACTGAAGCTTTCTTT. It is translated as CASSSTGVSTEAFF.

Of note for this clonotype: A read error may account for a junction end that differs from germline. This chain joins TRBV20-1 and TRBJ1-1; D is ambiguous. This CDR3 is 14 amino acids long. The germline V gene has CDR1 DFQATT and CDR2 SNEGSKA (reference sequence). The CDR3 loop is CSARDLGTNTEALF. CDR3 nucleotide sequence: TGCAGTGCTAGAGATCTAGGCACGAACACTGAAGCTCTCTTT.

This rearrangement joins TRBV20-1 to TRBJ1-2; D ambiguous. Germline V gene lookup returns CDR1 DFQATT and CDR2 SNEGSKA (reference sequence). V lost 6 bases and J 2 bases, leaving 16 bases between the germline ends. This CDR3 comprises 14 residues. CDR3 coding DNA: TGCAGTGCAATCGAGGGTGTACGGAACTATGGCTACACCTTC. This translates into CSAIEGVRNYGYTF.

This clonotype was counted only a few times. The rearrangement links TRBV19 to TRBJ1-6; D remains unclear. The CDR3 has 15 amino acids. Trimming took off 3 bases at V and 5 bases at J, with 11 bases between the two ends. Germline loops: CDR1 LNHDA, CDR2 SQIVND (reference sequence). CDR3 region: CASSMGQDHNSPLHF. The CDR3 DNA follows: TGTGCCAGTAGTATGGGCCAGGACCATAATTCACCCCTCCACTTT. The whole variable domain, remainder taken from reference TRBV19 and TRBJ1-6, is DGGITQSPKYLFRKEGQNVTLSCEQNLNHDAMYWYRQDPGQGLRLIYYSQIVNDFQKGDIAEGYSVSREKKESFPLTVTSAQKNPTAFYLCASSMGQDHNSPLHFGNGTRLTVT.

As for this clonotype: A junction end diverges from the germline sequence, so it may reflect a read error. This chain joins TRBV9 and TRBJ1-2, with D maybe TRBD1 (5 bases). Germline CDR1 and CDR2: SGDLS and YYNGEE. The CDR3 covers 15 residues. The CDR3 here is CASSVVWDRPYGYAF. The CDR3 DNA reads TGTGCCAGCAGCGTAGTTTGGGACCGGCCCTATGGCTACGCCTTC.

This clonotype was seen a few times. This chain connects TRBV27 to TRBJ1-2, with 7 bases lining up with TRBD1. Germline CDR1 and CDR2: MNHEY and SMNVEV (reference sequence). V lost 3 bases, J lost 6 bases, and 7 bases stayed unmatched. This CDR3 region has 14 residues. CDR3 region: CASSFHRGKDGYTF. DNA of the CDR3: TGTGCCAGCAGTTTCCACAGGGGTAAGGATGGCTACACCTTC.